What follows are 27 T cell receptor beta chains derived from one specimen sequenced in a study of T cells expressing NK-cell markers (dated by TCRdb to the early 2020s). The method behind the library was 5' RACE. TCRdb shows the sequencer as Illumina HiSeq 2000. Reads reprocessed by TCRdb are summarized as one entry per CDR3 protein sequence, and DNA is absent. The sample table includes 550,000 to 600,000 distinct CDR3 sequences. Clones ranked in the top ten supply around 3.3% of the sample. Sequencing used blood T cells: a sorted CD56 or NKG2C T cell subset, CD4+ or CD8+ T cells, or bulk PBMC T cells (not recorded which). The receptors shown here come from a man aged 18 to 35 in good health. Donor details come from another sample of the same person, matched by shared clones.

The gene calls are TRBV29-1 and TRBJ2-1; TCRdb indicates TRBD2, and absent DNA this call remains unverified. Germline loops: CDR1 SQVTM, CDR2 ANQGSEA. This CDR3 has 13 amino acids. The CDR3 here is CSVNSGRFDEQFF.

The chain joins TRBV7-9 to TRBJ2-7; the TRBD1 assignment by TCRdb is unverifiable without DNA. The CDR3 totals 16 residues. The germline V gene has CDR1 SEHNR and CDR2 FQNEAQ (reference sequence). CDR3 loop: CASSLTGGVKSYEQYF.

The genes are TRBV12-3 or TRBV12-4 and TRBJ2-3; the TCRdb call, TRBD1, lacks DNA for checking. The length of the CDR3 is 13 residues. CDR3 residues: CAAATEGTDTQYF.

The V and J genes are TRBV6-2 or TRBV6-3 and TRBJ2-7; TCRdb indicates TRBD2, and absent DNA this call remains unverified. Germline V CDR1 and CDR2: MNHEY, SVGEGT. This CDR3 contains 14 residues. This chain's CDR3 is CASSPTSGKYEQYF.

The CDR3 here is CASRPIYHDGLGETQYF. The chain uses TRBV27 and TRBJ2-5; TCRdb lists TRBD1, though no DNA is available to test this call. In germline, CDR1 is MNHEY, CDR2 SMNVEV (reference sequence). This CDR3 is built from 17 residues.

The V call is TRBV30, the J call TRBJ2-2; TCRdb lists TRBD2, though no DNA is available to test this call. This CDR3 spans 14 amino acids. Germline-derived CDR1 and CDR2 are GTSNPN and SVGIG (reference sequence). The CDR3 loop reads CAWGGDVLTGELFF.

The gene calls are TRBV12-3 or TRBV12-4 and TRBJ2-4; the TRBD2 assignment by TCRdb is unverifiable without DNA. This CDR3 comprises 14 residues. The chain's CDR3 is CASRFSSGANIQYF.

V usage is TRBV24-1 and J usage is TRBJ2-7. This CDR3 has 15 amino acids. Germline-derived CDR1 and CDR2 are KGHDR and SFDVKD. This CDR3 is CATSHGSQDSYEQYF.

The chain is built from TRBV7-9 and TRBJ1-2. CDR1 and CDR2 from the germline V gene are SEHNR and FQNEAQ (reference sequence). CDR3 length: 13 residues. CDR3 in amino acids: CASTLQGTKGYTF.

This chain uses TRBV5-1 with TRBJ2-3; TCRdb designates TRBD1, a call that cannot be tested without DNA. This CDR3 is 15 amino acids long. The germline V gene has CDR1 SGHRS and CDR2 YFSETQ. CDR3 sequence reads: CASSKTGASTDTQYF.

The CDR3: CASRPGGTVYNEQFF. V is TRBV12-3 or TRBV12-4 and J is TRBJ2-1; absent DNA, TCRdb's TRBD1 call cannot be checked. This CDR3 spans 15 amino acids.

This chain joins TRBV3-1 and TRBJ2-3; the TCRdb D gene call, TRBD2, has no DNA to confirm it. This CDR3 spans 18 amino acids. Germline V lookup: CDR1 LGHDT, CDR2 YNNKEL (reference sequence). The CDR3 spells CASSQDPGLAGNTDAQYF.

The chain couples TRBV6-1 to TRBJ1-3. This CDR3 region has 14 residues. Germline V gene sequence: CDR1 MNHNS, CDR2 SASEGT. The CDR3 here is CASVAATTGNTIYF.

This chain links TRBV6-2 or TRBV6-3 with TRBJ1-5. The CDR3 runs 12 residues. Germline assignment: CDR1 MNHEY and CDR2 SVGEGT. CDR3 sequence reads: CASSYPYQPQHF.

The chain recombines TRBV27 with TRBJ2-1; TCRdb proposes TRBD2, but this gene call is untestable without DNA. Germline V CDR1 and CDR2: MNHEY, SMNVEV (reference sequence). The CDR3 extends over 12 amino acids. This CDR3 reads CASSSRSQGQFF.

The rearrangement links TRBV4-3 to TRBJ2-5. The CDR3 consists of 15 residues. CDR1 is LGHNA, CDR2 YSLEER, per germline. The CDR3 protein is CASSQEIGYDGTQYF.

The rearrangement uses TRBV29-1 and TRBJ2-1; TCRdb calls TRBD2, which cannot be checked without DNA. This CDR3 contains 17 residues. Germline V lookup: CDR1 SQVTM, CDR2 ANQGSEA. The CDR3: CSAAGLAATYSYNEQFF.

The chain carries TRBV12-3 or TRBV12-4 and TRBJ2-1; TCRdb lists TRBD2, though no DNA is available to test this call. This CDR3 has 14 residues. CDR3 protein: CASRAGLAYNEQFF.

The J gene is TRBJ2-2, the V gene TRBV6-4; TCRdb indicates TRBD2, and absent DNA this call remains unverified. Germline CDR1 MRHNA, CDR2 SNTAGT. CDR3 length: 13 amino acids. The CDR3: CASSESGTGELFF.

The chain carries TRBV12-3 or TRBV12-4 and TRBJ2-1. This CDR3 is built from 13 residues. The CDR3 sequence is CASSLAGVGLSFF.

The genes are TRBV25-1 and TRBJ2-4. The germline CDR1 and CDR2 sequences are MGHDK and SYGVNS. This CDR3 spans 15 amino acids. The CDR3 reads CASSEPGIAKNIQYF.

V usage is TRBV10-2 and J usage is TRBJ2-7; the D call of TRBD1 rests on TCRdb alone, since no DNA is present to check it. Germline-derived CDR1 and CDR2 are WSHSY and SAAADI. CDR3 length: 11 amino acids. The CDR3 region is CASGADYEQYF.

The chain links TRBV5-6 to TRBJ2-1; TCRdb's D gene call, TRBD1, goes unchecked for lack of DNA. Germline CDR1 and CDR2: SGHDT and YYEEEE. The CDR3 is 15 residues long. The chain's CDR3 is CASNSRGEGYNEQFF.

This chain uses TRBV14 with TRBJ2-6. The length of the CDR3 is 15 residues. Germline-derived CDR1 and CDR2 are SGHDN and FVKESK. This CDR3 is CASRVTASGANVLTF. Full variable domain (missing parts from reference TRBV14 and TRBJ2-6): EAGVTQFPSHSVIEKGQTVTLRCDPISGHDNLYWYRRVMGKEIKFLLHFVKESKQDESGMPNNRFLAERTGGTYSTLKVQPAELEDSGVYFCASRVTASGANVLTFGAGSRLTVL.

The genes are TRBV2 and TRBJ2-7; the D call of TRBD1 rests on TCRdb alone, since no DNA is present to check it. The length of the CDR3 is 15 residues. Germline V lookup: CDR1 SNHLY, CDR2 FYNNEI. The CDR3 sequence: CASSEGTRASYEQYF.

The V and J genes are TRBV6-2 or TRBV6-3 and TRBJ2-3. Germline V CDR1 and CDR2: MNHEY, SVGEGT. This CDR3 spans 16 amino acids. This chain's CDR3 is CASSSDTRQGTDTQYF.

V usage is TRBV4-3 and J usage is TRBJ2-7. The germline gives CDR1 LGHNA, CDR2 YSLEER. The CDR3 is 15 residues long. The CDR3 region is CASSQDSAAVYEQYF.